The clone carrying this T cell receptor beta chain has a handful of counts. TCRdb processed the 5' RACE reads anew with MiXCR; each CDR3 protein has one entry. The sample comprises approximately 250,000 distinct CDR3 sequences, about 6.7% of which are singletons, and 13% to 15% rests with the top ten. V was pared by 4 bases and J by 3 bases, with 14 bases between. The CDR3 has 14 amino acids. Germline CDR1 and CDR2: SGHRS and YFSETQ. Everyone who gave samples was a healthy Caucasian. These data originate in a study of identical twins. These same data were also listed under a study on T cells expressing NK-cell markers.

This receptor was obtained from a young woman in good health. V and J are TRBV5-1 and TRBJ2-7, with TRBD1 as a possible D gene (5 bases). The source material was CD8+ T cells sorted from blood. CDR3 region: CASSPSGAHYEQYF. DNA for the CDR3: TGCGCCAGCAGCCCGAGTGGGGCCCACTACGAGCAGTACTTC. The complete variable domain, with remaining parts taken from reference TRBV5-1 and TRBJ2-7, reads KAGVTQTPRYLIKTRGQQVTLSCSPISGHRSVSWYQQTPGQGLQFLFEYFSETQRNKGNFPGRFSGRQFSNSRSEMNVSTLELGDSALYLCASSPSGAHYEQYFGPGTRLTVT.